This TCR beta chain appears in the sequencing data of a study of cytomegalovirus exposure and HLA in healthy donors. The study, taken as a whole, reports: A later analysis linked more than 15,000 TCR beta sequences to HLA alleles at 0.05 false discovery rate. Confirmation in vitro established that a few CMV-associated chains were specific for CMV antigens.

Although they were nominally healthy when sampled, donors likely had unrecorded immune exposures. This CDR3 is 14 amino acids long. CDR1 and CDR2 (germline): SGHNT, YYREEE (reference sequence). Trimming took 0 bases from V and 9 from J, leaving 13 bases between them. The PCR ran on 60 Vbeta and 13 Jbeta primers. Only in-frame clones appear in the TCRdb table, and some are missing; sequencing was by immunoSEQ multiplex PCR. The sample lists about 140,000 clones, around 79% occurring once. Notes on this clone: What it binds is unknown.

The sample comprised PBMCs. The sequence was obtained from a female donor in good health and CMV-seronegative. The chain recombines TRBV5-4 with TRBJ2-1; no clear D gene. CDR3 loop: CASSLAPGVREQFF. The CDR3, as DNA: TGTGCCAGCAGCTTGGCCCCTGGAGTCCGTGAGCAGTTCTTC. The full variable domain, with the rest looked up from reference TRBV5-4 and TRBJ2-1, is ETGVTQSPTHLIKTRGQQVTLRCSSQSGHNTVSWYQQALGQGPQFIFQYYREEENGRGNFPPRFSGLQFPNYSSELNVNALELDDSALYLCASSLAPGVREQFFGPGTRLTVL.